This record concerns one T cell receptor beta chain sequence. Antigen unknown. The source of the sample is a study of shared clonotypes between healthy human individuals. Some 90 million PBMCs went into genomic DNA for unsorted samples. The unsorted PBMC replicate PCRs were performed with about 280 ng DNA, around 30,000 T cell genomes. Here immunoSEQ multiplex PCR was the method, and the copy in TCRdb shows in-frame clones only, minus some. The table shows around 500,000 clones, with around 78% occurring only once. Study observations and caveats: There were few donors, and this limited the genetic and exposure-history diversity represented.

The CDR3 length is 16 residues. Per the germline V gene, CDR1 is SEHNR and CDR2 is FQNEAQ (reference sequence). Trimming pared 8 bases from V and 0 bases from J, leaving 18 bases between. Sequenced input: PBMCs. V usage is TRBV7-9 and J usage is TRBJ2-3; D might be TRBD2 (7 bases). This TCR was sampled from a woman in her thirties or forties in good health. Some clones in this sample may be carry-over from other donors' samples. This chain's CDR3 is CASRSFGGASTDTQYF. In DNA form, the CDR3 reads TGTGCCAGCCGTTCTTTTGGGGGGGCTAGCACAGATACGCAGTATTTT.